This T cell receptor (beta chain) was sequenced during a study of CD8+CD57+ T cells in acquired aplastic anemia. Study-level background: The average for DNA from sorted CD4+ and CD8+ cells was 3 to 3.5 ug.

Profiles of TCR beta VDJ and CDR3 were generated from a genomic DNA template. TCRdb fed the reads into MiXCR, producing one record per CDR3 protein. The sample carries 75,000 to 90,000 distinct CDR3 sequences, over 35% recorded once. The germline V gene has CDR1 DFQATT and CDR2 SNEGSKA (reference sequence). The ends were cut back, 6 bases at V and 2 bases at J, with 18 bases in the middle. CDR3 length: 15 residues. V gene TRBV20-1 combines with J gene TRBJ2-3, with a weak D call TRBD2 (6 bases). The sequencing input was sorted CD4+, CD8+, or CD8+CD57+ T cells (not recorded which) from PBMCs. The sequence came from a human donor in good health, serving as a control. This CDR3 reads CSADGSGDDTDTQYF. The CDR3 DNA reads TGCAGTGCCGACGGTAGCGGAGACGACACAGATACGCAGTATTTT.